This entry concerns a single TCR beta chain. As yet, its antigen is unknown. Without the conserved terminal phenylalanine or tryptophan, this CDR3 likely stems from a read error. Primers used in a second PCR of about 6 to 11 cycles were a sample-barcoded 5' primer and a J-beta primer mix. TCRdb reanalysed the 5' RACE reads using MiXCR and keeps one entry per CDR3 protein. The data show 1.5 million to 2 million distinct CDR3 sequences, approximately 40% seen once. These data originate in a study of blood T cells in healthy people across ages. General study results and limits: Roughly linearly, TCR beta diversity per million T cells fell as age increased.

Approximately 10 milliliters was the volume of peripheral blood drawn from each donor. Germline V gene sequence: CDR1 SGDLS, CDR2 YYNGEE. There are 14 residues in the CDR3. The V end was cut by 0 bases, the J end by 3 bases, with 9 bases between. This receptor was identified in a human donor in good health. Source material: blood. The chain has TRBV9 and TRBJ1-2; a possible D gene is TRBD1 (5 bases). The CDR3 nucleotides are TGTGCCAGCAGCGTAGCAGGGAGCGACTATGGCTACACCTGC. It is translated as CASSVAGSDYGYTC.